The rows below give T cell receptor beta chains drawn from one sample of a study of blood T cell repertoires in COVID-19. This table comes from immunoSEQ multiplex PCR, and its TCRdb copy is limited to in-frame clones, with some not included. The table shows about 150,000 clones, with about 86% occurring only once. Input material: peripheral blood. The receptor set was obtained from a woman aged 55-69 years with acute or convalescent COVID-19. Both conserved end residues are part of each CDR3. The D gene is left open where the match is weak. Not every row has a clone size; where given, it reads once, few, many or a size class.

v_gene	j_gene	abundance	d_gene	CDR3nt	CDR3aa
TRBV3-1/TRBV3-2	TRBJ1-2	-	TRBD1	TGTGCCAGCAGCCCCAGGACAGGGGTAGACTATGGCTACACCTTC	CASSPRTGVDYGYTF
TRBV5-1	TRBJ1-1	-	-	TGCGCCAGCAGCCAAGGGGAGGTCTCCGTCGCTTTCTTT	CASSQGEVSVAFF
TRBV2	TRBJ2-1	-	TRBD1	TGTGCCAGCAGTGAAGGGGGACAGGACAGCGAGCAGTTCTTC	CASSEGGQDSEQFF
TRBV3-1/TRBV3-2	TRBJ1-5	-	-	TGTGCCAGCAGCCTAGGGGGGGGCCATAGCAATCAGCCCCAGCATTTT	CASSLGGGHSNQPQHF
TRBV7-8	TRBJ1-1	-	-	TGTGCCAGCAGCCCGTTTCAGGGGAACACTGAAGCTTTCTTT	CASSPFQGNTEAFF
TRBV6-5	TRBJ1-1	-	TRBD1	TGTGCCAGCAGTTCCTTGGGGACAGGGAAAACTGAAGCTTTCTTT	CASSSLGTGKTEAFF
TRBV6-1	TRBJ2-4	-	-	TGTGCCAGCAGTGAAGCGGGCCCGGTAGCCAAAAACATTCAGTACTTC	CASSEAGPVAKNIQYF
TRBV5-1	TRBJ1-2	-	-	TGCGCCAGCAGCTTGGAGGGAGGCGCACGGGGCTACACCTTC	CASSLEGGARGYTF
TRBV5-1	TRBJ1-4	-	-	TGCGCCAGCAGCTTTGGGACTGCAACTAATGAAAAACTGTTTTTT	CASSFGTATNEKLFF
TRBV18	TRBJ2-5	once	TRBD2	TGTGCCAGCTCACCACCGAGCGGGGGGGCGGAGACCCAGTACTTC	CASSPPSGGAETQYF
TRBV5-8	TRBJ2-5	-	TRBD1	TGTGCCAGCAGCTGGGGACAGGTGCAAGAGACCCAGTACTTC	CASSWGQVQETQYF
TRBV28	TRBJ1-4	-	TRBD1	TGTGCCAGCAGGTTTGGACAGGGGTCTAATGAAAAACTGTTTTTT	CASRFGQGSNEKLFF
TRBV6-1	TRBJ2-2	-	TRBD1	TGTGCCAGCAGTGAAACCAGGGGGCTTAAATTAAACACCGGGGAGCTGTTTTTT	CASSETRGLKLNTGELFF
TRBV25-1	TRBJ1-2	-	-	TGTGCCAGCAGTGAGAATCGTGGGGGGTTCTATGGCTACACCTTC	CASSENRGGFYGYTF
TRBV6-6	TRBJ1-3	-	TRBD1	TGTGCCAGCAGTCCCATTCGACAGGGCCTCCCTGGAAACACCATATATTTT	CASSPIRQGLPGNTIYF
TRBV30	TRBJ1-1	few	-	TGTGCCCGGGGGGAGGGGATTGAAGCTTTCTTT	CARGEGIEAFF
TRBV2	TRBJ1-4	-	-	TGTGCCAGCAATCTCGCAACTAATGAAAAACTGTTTTTT	CASNLATNEKLFF
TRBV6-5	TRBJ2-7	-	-	TGTGCCAGCAGTCGGACAGTAGGCTACGAGCAGTACTTC	CASSRTVGYEQYF
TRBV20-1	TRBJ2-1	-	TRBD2	TGCAGTGCTAGTCCAACCCGACTAGCGGGGGGGCGAAATGAGCAGTTCTTC	CSASPTRLAGGRNEQFF
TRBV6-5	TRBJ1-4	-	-	TGTGCCAGCAGTTATTTAGCAGGGATGGGAGAAAAACTGTTTTTT	CASSYLAGMGEKLFF
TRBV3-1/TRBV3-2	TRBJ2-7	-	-	TGTGCCAGCAGCCAAGTATATAGCGGCAACAATTACGAGCAGTACTTC	CASSQVYSGNNYEQYF
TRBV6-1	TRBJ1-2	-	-	TGTGCCAGCAGTGAAGGACGGGGCTATGGCTACACCTTC	CASSEGRGYGYTF
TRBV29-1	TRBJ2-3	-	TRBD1	TGCAGCGTGGGGACAGGGGACCGCACAGATACGCAGTATTTT	CSVGTGDRTDTQYF
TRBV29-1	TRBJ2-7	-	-	TGCAGCGTTGAAGGTGTAAGGGGTTACCCCTACGAGCAGTACTTC	CSVEGVRGYPYEQYF
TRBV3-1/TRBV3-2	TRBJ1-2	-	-	TGTGCCAGCAGCCAAGAAGGACAGCTTAACTATGGCTACACCTTC	CASSQEGQLNYGYTF
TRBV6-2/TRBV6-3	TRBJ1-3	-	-	TGTGCCAGCAGCCGTAGGGTACAGGGAGGAAACACCATATATTTT	CASSRRVQGGNTIYF
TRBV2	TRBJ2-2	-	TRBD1	TGTGCCAGCAGCGGACAGGGGGCATCTGGGGAGCTGTTTTTT	CASSGQGASGELFF
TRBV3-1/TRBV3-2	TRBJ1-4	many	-	TGTGCCAGCAGCCAGGCGGAGGAAAAACTGTTTTTT	CASSQAEEKLFF
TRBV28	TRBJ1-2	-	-	TGTGCCAGCAGTCGATCGTACGTCGCCGATAGTGGCTACACCTTC	CASSRSYVADSGYTF
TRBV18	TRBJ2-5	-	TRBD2	TGTGCCAGCTCGGGGACTAGCGGTACTTTTGAGACCCAGTACTTC	CASSGTSGTFETQYF
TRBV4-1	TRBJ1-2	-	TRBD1	TGCGCCAGCAGCCAAGATCCCGGGACAGGGGTACACGGCTACACCTTC	CASSQDPGTGVHGYTF
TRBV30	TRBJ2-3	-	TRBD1	TGTGCCTGGAGTAATGGACAGGGGGAAATCACAGATACGCAGTATTTT	CAWSNGQGEITDTQYF
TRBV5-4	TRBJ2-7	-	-	TGTGCCAGCAGGCTCTCCCCAGGCGGGGCAGGTGAGCAGTACTTC	CASRLSPGGAGEQYF
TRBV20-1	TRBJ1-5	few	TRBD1	TGCAGTGCTAGTAGAACAGGGGGCAACAAACTCTATAGCAATCAGCCCCAGCATTTT	CSASRTGGNKLYSNQPQHF
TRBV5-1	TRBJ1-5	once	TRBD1	TGCGCCAGCAGCTTGGCCCCAACAGGGGGTGAGAATCAGCCCCAGCATTTT	CASSLAPTGGENQPQHF
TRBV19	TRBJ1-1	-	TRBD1	TGTGCCAGTAGTAACCGCCAAGGGACAGGGAGCGGAGCTTTCTTT	CASSNRQGTGSGAFF
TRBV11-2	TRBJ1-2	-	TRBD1	TGTGCCAGCAGCCTCAGACAGGGCGAATACTATGGCTACACCTTC	CASSLRQGEYYGYTF
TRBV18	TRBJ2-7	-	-	TGTGCCAGCTCACCTGAGATGTACGAGCAGTACTTC	CASSPEMYEQYF
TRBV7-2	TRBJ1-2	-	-	TGTGCCAGCAGCTTAGCAGGAACAGGTTATGGCTACACCTTC	CASSLAGTGYGYTF
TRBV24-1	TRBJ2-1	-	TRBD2	TGTGCCACCAGTGATAAACTAGCGGGGTTGGGCAATGAGCAGTTCTTC	CATSDKLAGLGNEQFF
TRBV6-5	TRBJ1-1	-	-	TGTGCCAGCATGACTTCTTGGGGCAACACTGAAGCTTTCTTT	CASMTSWGNTEAFF
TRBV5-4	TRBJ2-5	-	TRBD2	TGTGCCAGCAGCGGACATAGCGGGGGCGGGGAGACCCAGTACTTC	CASSGHSGGGETQYF
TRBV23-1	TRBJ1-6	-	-	TGCGCCAGCAGTCAAAATCCGGGACTTTCTAATTCACCCCTCCACTTT	CASSQNPGLSNSPLHF
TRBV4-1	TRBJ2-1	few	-	TGCGCCAGCAGCCAAGATTGGGACACTACCCCCTACAATGAGCAGTTCTTC	CASSQDWDTTPYNEQFF
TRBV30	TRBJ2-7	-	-	TGTGCCTGGAGCGGTCCCGGCGAGCAGTACTTC	CAWSGPGEQYF
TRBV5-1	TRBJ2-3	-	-	TGCGCCAGCAGCGGGGGGCGGGGGAGCACAGATACGCAGTATTTT	CASSGGRGSTDTQYF
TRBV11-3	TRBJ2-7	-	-	TGTGCCAGCAGCGTAATCGGGACACCCTACGAGCAGTACTTC	CASSVIGTPYEQYF
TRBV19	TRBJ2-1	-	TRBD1	TGTGCCAGTAGTATCGGGCAGGGGGCAATCAATGAGCAGTTCTTC	CASSIGQGAINEQFF
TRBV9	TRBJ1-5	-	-	TGTGCCAGCAGCCAAAATCAGCCCCAGCATTTT	CASSQNQPQHF
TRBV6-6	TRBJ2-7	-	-	TGTGCCAGCAGTCCTACCCGGGACTTAGTCTCGTACTTC	CASSPTRDLVSYF
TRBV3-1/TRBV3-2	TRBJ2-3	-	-	TGTGCCAGCAGCCAAGGGCTAGCATCCGATACGCAGTATTTT	CASSQGLASDTQYF
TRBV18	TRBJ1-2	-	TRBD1	TGTGCCAGCTCACCAGTGGAGGGGGCGGGAAACTATGGCTACACCTTC	CASSPVEGAGNYGYTF
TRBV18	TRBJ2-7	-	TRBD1	TGTGCCAGCTCAGGACGGACAGGGGGCGGATCCGAGCAGTACTTC	CASSGRTGGGSEQYF
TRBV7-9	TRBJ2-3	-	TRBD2	TGTGCCAGCAGCAGCCAGTGGGGTAGCGGGGGGGCCCCAGATACGCAGTATTTT	CASSSQWGSGGAPDTQYF
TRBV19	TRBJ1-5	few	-	TGTGCCAGTACTAGACAGAGCAATCAGCCCCAGCATTTT	CASTRQSNQPQHF